Presented here are 20 T cell receptor beta chains from one specimen sequenced in a study of siplizumab effects on memory and regulatory T cells. Profiled with immunoSEQ multiplex PCR; TCRdb holds only in-frame clones, not every one. Of just over 50,000 clones listed, about 97% were seen once; the top ten hold 0.64%. Source material: naive CD4+ T cells sorted from blood. Every receptor here comes from a human donor in good health.

V and J are TRBV6-6 and TRBJ2-5; unclear D gene. Germline values: CDR1 MNHNY, CDR2 SVGAGI (reference sequence). The CDR3 extends over 12 amino acids. Trimming shortened V by 0 bases and J by 5 bases, and 4 bases separated the two germline ends. For the CDR3, the DNA is TGTGCCAGCAGTTACTCGTCGGAGACCCAGTACTTC. Its translation: CASSYSSETQYF.

V usage is TRBV7-8 and J usage is TRBJ2-7; 8 nucleotides line up with TRBD1. V gave up 3 bases and J gave up 2 bases; unmatched junction bases: 6. The V gene's germline CDR1 is SGHVS and CDR2 FQNEAQ. The CDR3 sequence is 15 residues long. The CDR3 loop reads CASSLAGQGTYEQYF. CDR3 in DNA: TGTGCCAGCAGCTTGGCTGGACAGGGCACCTACGAGCAGTACTTC.

The CDR3 DNA is TGTGCCAGCAGAGGAACAGGGGGCACTCAGCCCCAGCATTTT. Its translation: CASRGTGGTQPQHF. This chain connects TRBV28 to TRBJ1-5; 9 nucleotides line up with TRBD1. This CDR3 has 14 residues. Germline trimming cut 6 bases from V and 6 bases from J; bases unmatched to any gene: 6. Germline V CDR1 and CDR2: MDHEN, SYDVKM.

The chain couples TRBV7-9 to TRBJ2-5, with 12 bases lining up with TRBD1. CDR1 SEHNR and CDR2 FQNEAQ come from the germline V gene (reference sequence). With 6 bases clipped from V and 4 bases from J, the junction kept 6 bases outside the gene matches. This CDR3 region has 15 residues. The CDR3 protein is CASRSGTGGRETQYF. The CDR3 nucleotides are TGTGCCAGCAGGTCCGGGACAGGGGGCAGAGAGACCCAGTACTTC.

The V call is TRBV29-1, the J call TRBJ1-1, with 9 positions matching TRBD1. CDR1 is SQVTM and CDR2 is ANQGSEA in the germline V gene. This CDR3 is 13 amino acids long. V lost 4 bases, J lost 11 bases, and 11 bases stayed unmatched. The CDR3 is CSVAGRGTGRAFF. CDR3 bases: TGCAGCGTTGCGGGGCGGGGGACAGGGAGGGCTTTCTTT.

The chain couples TRBV12-5 to TRBJ1-2; TRBD1 aligns across 8 bases. This CDR3 spans 14 amino acids. Germline lookup yields CDR1 LGHNT and CDR2 FRNRAP. J lost 3 bases, V lost 6 bases, and 6 bases had no gene match. The CDR3 bases are TGTGCTAGTGGCCCGACAGGGGCCTACTATGGCTACACCTTC. This gives the protein CASGPTGAYYGYTF.

The chain has TRBV28 and TRBJ1-3; D is undetermined. This CDR3 region has 12 residues. Deletions cut 6 bases from V and 4 bases from J, with 7 bases between. Germline CDR1 and CDR2: MDHEN and SYDVKM. The CDR3 DNA is TGTGCCAGCAGCCGAAGAGGAAACACCATATATTTT. Translating gives CASSRRGNTIYF.

Only one count was recorded for this clone. The chain joins TRBV19 to TRBJ1-5; 11 positions agree with TRBD1. The germline V gene has CDR1 LNHDA and CDR2 SQIVND (reference sequence). CDR3 length: 17 amino acids. The trim removed 7 bases at V and 4 bases at J, leaving 12 bases unmatched. The CDR3 protein is CASTPGQGGIWNQPQHF. CDR3 DNA sequence: TGTGCCAGTACCCCGGGACAGGGGGGGATATGGAATCAGCCCCAGCATTTT.

The chain couples TRBV7-8 to TRBJ2-1; 7 bases map to TRBD2. V was pared by 2 bases and J by 3 bases, with 4 bases of the junction left unmatched. There are 15 residues in the CDR3. Germline CDR1 is SGHVS and CDR2 is FQNEAQ. CDR3 DNA: TGTGCCAGCAGCTTACGGCGGGAGCTCTACAATGAGCAGTTCTTC. Translation gives CASSLRRELYNEQFF.

The chain recombines TRBV18 with TRBJ1-2; no firm D call. With 6 bases removed from V and 8 bases from J, the gap between germline ends came to 10 bases. The CDR3 length is 11 residues. Germline CDR1 and CDR2: KGHSH and LQKENI. CDR3 in DNA: TGTGCCAGCTCCCGGACCGGGGGCTACACCTTC. Translating it yields CASSRTGGYTF.

The chain is built from TRBV2 and TRBJ1-1; 10 positions match TRBD1. Germline loops: CDR1 SNHLY, CDR2 FYNNEI. The CDR3 covers 14 residues. The junction had 5 bases not matched to a gene; V was cut back by 6 bases and J by 4 bases. The CDR3 protein is CASRFRDRGTEAFF. As DNA, the CDR3 is TGTGCCAGCAGGTTTCGGGACAGGGGCACTGAAGCTTTCTTT.

The rearrangement joins TRBV28 to TRBJ1-5; possibly TRBD1 for D (6 bases). V lost 1 base and J 1 base, leaving 11 bases between the germline ends. The CDR3 is 16 residues long. Germline lookup yields CDR1 MDHEN and CDR2 SYDVKM. The CDR3 DNA follows: TGTGCCAGCAGTTTATTAGGGGGGGTGAGCAATCAGCCCCAGCATTTT. It translates to CASSLLGGVSNQPQHF.

The chain has TRBV9 and TRBJ2-3; D is possibly TRBD2 (5 bases). CDR1 and CDR2 (germline): SGDLS, YYNGEE. V lost 2 bases and J lost 3, with 13 bases in between. This CDR3 is 15 amino acids long. CDR3 coding DNA: TGTGCCAGCAGCGTGAGCGGAAGCCCAACAGATACGCAGTATTTT. It specifies CASSVSGSPTDTQYF.

This clone was seen a single time. The J gene is TRBJ2-1, the V gene TRBV12-5, with unresolved D. V lost 1 base, J lost 8 bases, and 9 bases lay in between. Germline lookup yields CDR1 LGHNT and CDR2 FRNRAP. This CDR3 region has 13 residues. The CDR3 is CASGLAYPYEQFF. CDR3 sequence (DNA): TGTGCTAGTGGTTTGGCCTACCCTTATGAGCAGTTCTTC.

The chain uses TRBV2 and TRBJ2-7; no firm D call. CDR1 SNHLY and CDR2 FYNNEI come from the germline V gene. The CDR3 extends over 15 amino acids. V lost 6 bases and J 0 bases, leaving 15 bases between the germline ends. The CDR3 nucleotides read TGTGCCAGCAGCGCCGACGGTGGAAGCTCCTACGAGCAGTACTTC. This encodes CASSADGGSSYEQYF.

The chain links TRBV30 to TRBJ2-7; 13 nucleotides agree with TRBD2. Germline trimming cut 6 bases from V and 2 bases from J; bases unmatched to any gene: 7. This CDR3 has 15 residues. Per the germline V gene, CDR1 is GTSNPN and CDR2 is SVGIG (reference sequence). The CDR3 bases are TGTGCCTGCAGAACCGGGACTAGCGGGACCTACGAGCAGTACTTC. Its protein is CACRTGTSGTYEQYF.

The chain joins TRBV4-1 to TRBJ2-1, with D unresolved. CDR1 and CDR2 from the germline V gene are MGHRA and YSYEKL. This CDR3 has 18 residues. V was clipped by 4 bases and J by 0 bases, with 19 bases between them. CDR3 in amino acids: CASSPGLLALSSYNEQFF. Here the CDR3 DNA reads TGCGCCAGCAGCCCAGGATTATTGGCGCTAAGCTCCTACAATGAGCAGTTCTTC.

V gene TRBV5-8 combines with J gene TRBJ2-5; TRBD1 agrees at 7 bases. The CDR3 length is 13 residues. J was trimmed by 5 bases and V by 0 bases; bases with no gene match: 1. Germline lookup yields CDR1 SGHTS and CDR2 YDEGEE. CDR3 sequence (DNA): TGTGCCAGCAGCTTGGTCAGGGGGGAGACCCAGTACTTC. Translation: CASSLVRGETQYF.

This clone is a singleton in its sample. The chain uses TRBV5-1 and TRBJ2-2; a weak D match, TRBD1 (6 bases). Germline V lookup: CDR1 SGHRS, CDR2 YFSETQ. The V gene lost 5 bases and the J gene lost 5 bases, with 10 bases spanning the gap. CDR3 length: 13 amino acids. The CDR3 coding sequence is TGCGCCAGCAGAAGAGGGGGAACCGGGGAGCTGTTTTTT. Translated, it gives CASRRGGTGELFF.

The chain carries TRBV11-3 and TRBJ2-2; D unresolved. This CDR3 is built from 13 residues. Between the trimmed V and J ends, which lost 1 base and 3 bases, there was a span of 3 bases. The germline gives CDR1 SGHNT, CDR2 YENEEA. Here the CDR3 reads CASSLGDTGELFF. CDR3 DNA sequence: TGTGCCAGCAGCTTAGGGGACACCGGGGAGCTGTTTTTT.